This T cell receptor (beta chain) was sequenced during a study of vaccination and CD4 T cells after COVID-19. Background on the study: Convalescent individuals numbered four females and six males, two being Hispanic. Post-vaccination samples were procured at a median of 72 days following dose two (range 14 to 241). Study-level results: Among convalescent patients, a median 86.3% of reactive clones emerged only after vaccination.

Trimming took 6 bases from V and 6 from J; bases not matched to a gene: 16. The CDR3 extends over 17 amino acids. Germline V lookup: CDR1 MNHEY, CDR2 SMNVEV (reference sequence). Cultured CD4+ T-cell DNA underwent Oncomine TCR Beta short-read sequencing. MiXCR, run by TCRdb on the PCR reads, gives a single entry per CDR3 protein. The repertoire consists of roughly 13,000 distinct CDR3 sequences, with approximately 45% occurring once and the leading ten covering approximately 15%. Treatment given: roughly ten-day PBMC culture with coronavirus spike peptide pools or control peptides (ViraFEST assay). About this clonotype itself: Its matching antigen is unknown.

The clonotype comes from a human donor with COVID-19. The sequenced sample consisted of cultured CD4+ T cells from blood. The chain couples TRBV27 to TRBJ2-2; 7 bases fit TRBD1. CDR3 coding DNA: TGTGCCAGCAGCCGAACCCGGACAGGAGGCTCTGCCGGGGAGCTGTTTTTT. Translation: CASSRTRTGGSAGELFF.